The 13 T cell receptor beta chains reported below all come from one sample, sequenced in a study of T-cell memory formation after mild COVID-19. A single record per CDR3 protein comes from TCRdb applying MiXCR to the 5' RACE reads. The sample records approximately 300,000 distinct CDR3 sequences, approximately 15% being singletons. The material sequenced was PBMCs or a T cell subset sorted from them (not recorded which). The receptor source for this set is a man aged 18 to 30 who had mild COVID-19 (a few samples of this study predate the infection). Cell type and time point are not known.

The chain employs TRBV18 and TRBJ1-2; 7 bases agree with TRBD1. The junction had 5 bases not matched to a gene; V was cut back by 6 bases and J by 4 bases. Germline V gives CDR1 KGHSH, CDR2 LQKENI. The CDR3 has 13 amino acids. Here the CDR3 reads CASSTGWFYGYTF. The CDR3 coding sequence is TGTGCCAGCTCGACAGGGTGGTTCTATGGCTACACCTTC. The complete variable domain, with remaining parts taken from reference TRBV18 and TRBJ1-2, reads NAGVMQNPRHLVRRRGQEARLRCSPMKGHSHVYWYRQLPEEGLKFMVYLQKENIIDESGMPKERFSAEFPKEGPSILRIQQVVRGDSAAYFCASSTGWFYGYTFGSGTRLTVV.

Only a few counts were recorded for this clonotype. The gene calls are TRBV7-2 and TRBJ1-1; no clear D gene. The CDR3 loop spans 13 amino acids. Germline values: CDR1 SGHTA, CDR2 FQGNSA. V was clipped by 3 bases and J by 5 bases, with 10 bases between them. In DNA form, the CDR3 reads TGTGCCAGCAGCTTTGCGGGGAGGACTGAAGCTTTCTTT. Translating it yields CASSFAGRTEAFF.

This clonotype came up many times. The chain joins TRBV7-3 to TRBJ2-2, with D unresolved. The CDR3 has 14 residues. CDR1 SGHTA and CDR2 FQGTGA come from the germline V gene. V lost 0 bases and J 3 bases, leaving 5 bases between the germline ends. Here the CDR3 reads CASSLTGYTGELFF. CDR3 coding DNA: TGTGCCAGCAGCTTAACCGGTTACACCGGGGAGCTGTTTTTT.

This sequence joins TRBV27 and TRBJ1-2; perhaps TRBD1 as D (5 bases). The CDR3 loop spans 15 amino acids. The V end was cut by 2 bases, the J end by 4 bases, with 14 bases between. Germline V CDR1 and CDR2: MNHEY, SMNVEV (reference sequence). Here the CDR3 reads CASSLPPPGVYGYTF. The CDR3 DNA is TGTGCCAGCAGTTTACCCCCCCCGGGGGTCTATGGCTACACCTTC.

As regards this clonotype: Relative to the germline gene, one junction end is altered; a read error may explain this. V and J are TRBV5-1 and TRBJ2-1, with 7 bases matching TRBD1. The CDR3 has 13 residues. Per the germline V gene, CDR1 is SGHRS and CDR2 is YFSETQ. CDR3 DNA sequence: TGCGCCAGCACCCTAGTCGACAGGGACGAGCTGTTCTTC. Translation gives CASTLVDRDELFF.

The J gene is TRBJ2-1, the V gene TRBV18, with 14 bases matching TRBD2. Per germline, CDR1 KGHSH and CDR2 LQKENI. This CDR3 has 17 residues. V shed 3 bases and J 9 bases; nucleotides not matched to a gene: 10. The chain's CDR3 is CASSPQRLAGGISEQFF. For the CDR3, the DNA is TGTGCCAGCTCACCTCAGAGACTAGCGGGGGGGATAAGTGAGCAGTTCTTC.

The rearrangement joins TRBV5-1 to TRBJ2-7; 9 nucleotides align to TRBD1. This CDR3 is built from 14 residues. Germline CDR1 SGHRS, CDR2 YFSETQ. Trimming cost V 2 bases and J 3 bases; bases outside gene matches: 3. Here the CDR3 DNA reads TGCGCCAGCAGCTTTGGGACAGGGCACTACGAGCAGTACTTC. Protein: CASSFGTGHYEQYF. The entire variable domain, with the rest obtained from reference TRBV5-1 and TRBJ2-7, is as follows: KAGVTQTPRYLIKTRGQQVTLSCSPISGHRSVSWYQQTPGQGLQFLFEYFSETQRNKGNFPGRFSGRQFSNSRSEMNVSTLELGDSALYLCASSFGTGHYEQYFGPGTRLTVT.

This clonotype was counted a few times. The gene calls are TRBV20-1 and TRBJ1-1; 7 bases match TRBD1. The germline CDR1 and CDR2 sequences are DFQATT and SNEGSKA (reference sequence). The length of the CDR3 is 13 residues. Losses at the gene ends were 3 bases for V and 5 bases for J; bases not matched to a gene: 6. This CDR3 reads CSARGQPGTEAFF. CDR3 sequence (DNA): TGCAGTGCTAGGGGACAGCCTGGAACTGAAGCTTTCTTT.

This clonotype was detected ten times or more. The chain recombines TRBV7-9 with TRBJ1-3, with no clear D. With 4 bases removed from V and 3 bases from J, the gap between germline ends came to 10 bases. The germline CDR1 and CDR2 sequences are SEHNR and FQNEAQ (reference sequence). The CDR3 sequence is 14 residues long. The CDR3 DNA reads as TGTGCCAGCAGCTATACAGCGATTGGAAACACCATATATTTT. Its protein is CASSYTAIGNTIYF.

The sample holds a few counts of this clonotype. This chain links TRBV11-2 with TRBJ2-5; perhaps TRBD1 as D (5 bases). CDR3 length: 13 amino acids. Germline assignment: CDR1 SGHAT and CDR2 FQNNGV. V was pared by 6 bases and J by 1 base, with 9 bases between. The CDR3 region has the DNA TGTGCCAGCAGTGAACAGGTCCAAGAGACCCAGTACTTC. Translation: CASSEQVQETQYF.

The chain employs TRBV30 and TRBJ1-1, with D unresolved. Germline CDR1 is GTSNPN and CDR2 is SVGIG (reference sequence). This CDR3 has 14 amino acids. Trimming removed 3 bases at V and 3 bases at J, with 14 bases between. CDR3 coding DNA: TGTGCCTGGAGGTCCATTGATCATTACACTGAAGCTTTCTTT. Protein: CAWRSIDHYTEAFF.

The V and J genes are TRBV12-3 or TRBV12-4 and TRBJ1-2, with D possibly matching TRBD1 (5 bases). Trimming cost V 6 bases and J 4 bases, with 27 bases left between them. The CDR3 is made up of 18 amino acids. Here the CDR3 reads CASSYEQAGPTNLYGYTF. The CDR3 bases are TGTGCCAGCAGCTACGAGCAGGCAGGGCCCACCAATCTCTATGGCTACACCTTC.

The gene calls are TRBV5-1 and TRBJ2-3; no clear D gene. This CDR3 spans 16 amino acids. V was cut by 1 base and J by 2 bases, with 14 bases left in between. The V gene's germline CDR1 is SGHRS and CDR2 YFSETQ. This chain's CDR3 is CASSLSELSITDTQYF. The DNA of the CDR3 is TGCGCCAGCAGCTTGAGTGAGCTCTCAATCACAGATACGCAGTATTTT.